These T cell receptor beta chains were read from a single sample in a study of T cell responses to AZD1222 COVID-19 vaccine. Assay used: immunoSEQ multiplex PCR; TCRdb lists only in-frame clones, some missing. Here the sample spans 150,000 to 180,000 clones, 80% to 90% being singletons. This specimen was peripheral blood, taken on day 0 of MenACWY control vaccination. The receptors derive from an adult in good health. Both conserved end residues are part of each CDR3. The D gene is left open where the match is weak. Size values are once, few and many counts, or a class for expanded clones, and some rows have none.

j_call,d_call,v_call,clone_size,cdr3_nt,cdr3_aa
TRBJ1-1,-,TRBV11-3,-,TGTGCCAGCAGCTCTAGAGACACTGAAGCTTTCTTT,CASSSRDTEAFF
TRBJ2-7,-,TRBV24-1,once,TGTGCCACCAGTGATCAACGCCGGGGCGGAGAGCAGTACTTC,CATSDQRRGGEQYF
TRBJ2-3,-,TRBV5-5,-,TGTGCCAGCAGTCCCGACGGTAGCACAGATACGCAGTATTTT,CASSPDGSTDTQYF
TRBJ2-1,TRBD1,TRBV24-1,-,TGTGCCACCAGTACCTTGGGCTCCCTTAGGACAGGGCCCAATGAGCAGTTCTTC,CATSTLGSLRTGPNEQFF
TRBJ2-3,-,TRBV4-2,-,TGTGCCAGCAGCCTGGAGGGGGGACGTAGCACAGATACGCAGTATTTT,CASSLEGGRSTDTQYF
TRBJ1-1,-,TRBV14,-,TGTGCCAGCAGCCAAGAAAGGGCGGGGCTGGCTTTCTTT,CASSQERAGLAFF
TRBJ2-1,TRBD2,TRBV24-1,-,TGTGCCACCAGTGGCCGCCCGGGAGGCGATGAGCAGTTCTTC,CATSGRPGGDEQFF
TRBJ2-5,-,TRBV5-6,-,TGTGCCAGCAGCTGGATCGGCGGGGAAGAGACCCAGTACTTC,CASSWIGGEETQYF
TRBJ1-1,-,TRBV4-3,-,TGCGCCAGCAGCCAAGAGAGCACACCAAACACTGAAGCTTTCTTT,CASSQESTPNTEAFF
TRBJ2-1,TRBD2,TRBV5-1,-,TGCGCCAGCAGCTCTTATTCGGGACTAGGGAATGAGCAGTTCTTC,CASSSYSGLGNEQFF
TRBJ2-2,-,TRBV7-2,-,TGTGCCAGCAGCTTAGATTGGTTGCGGGACACCGGGGAGCTGTTTTTT,CASSLDWLRDTGELFF
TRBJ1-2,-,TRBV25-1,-,TGTGCCAGCAGTAGAGGGGTAATGCCTAACTATGGCTACACCTTC,CASSRGVMPNYGYTF
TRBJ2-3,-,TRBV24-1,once,TGTGCCACCAGTGATTTGGGGACTAGCACAGATACGCAGTATTTT,CATSDLGTSTDTQYF